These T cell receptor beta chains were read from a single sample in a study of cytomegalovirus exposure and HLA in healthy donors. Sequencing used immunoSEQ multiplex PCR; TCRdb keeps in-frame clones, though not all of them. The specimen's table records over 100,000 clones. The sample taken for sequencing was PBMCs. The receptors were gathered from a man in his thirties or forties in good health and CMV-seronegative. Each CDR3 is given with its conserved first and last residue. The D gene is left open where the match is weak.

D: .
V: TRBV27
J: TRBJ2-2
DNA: TGTGCCAGCAGTCCCGACACCGGGGGGCGATGGACCGGGGAGCTGTTTTTT
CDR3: CASSPDTGGRWTGELFF

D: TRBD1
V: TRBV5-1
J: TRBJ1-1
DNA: TGCGCCAGCAGCCCTACAGGGGCTAGGAACACTGAAGCTTTCTTT
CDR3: CASSPTGARNTEAFF

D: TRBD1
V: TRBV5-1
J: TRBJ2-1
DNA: TGCGCCAGCAGCTTGGGGACAGGTTACAATGAGCAGTTCTTC
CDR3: CASSLGTGYNEQFF

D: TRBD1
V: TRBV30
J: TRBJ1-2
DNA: TGTGCCTTCCCTAGGGACAGCTCTAACTATGGCTACACCTTC
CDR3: CAFPRDSSNYGYTF

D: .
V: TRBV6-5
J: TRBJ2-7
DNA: TGTGCCAGCAGTCTGGGCTCAGGCCTTACCTACGAGCAGTACTTC
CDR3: CASSLGSGLTYEQYF

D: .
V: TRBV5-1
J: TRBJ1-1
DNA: TGCGCCAGCAGCTTGGCCGGTGGGGGGATGAACACTGAAGCTTTCTTT
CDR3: CASSLAGGGMNTEAFF

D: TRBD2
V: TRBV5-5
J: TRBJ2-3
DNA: TGTGCCAGCAGCTTGATACTAGCGGGGGGTACAGATACGCAGTATTTT
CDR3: CASSLILAGGTDTQYF

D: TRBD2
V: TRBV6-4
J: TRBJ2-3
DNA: TGTGCCAGCAGTGACAGCGGGGGGGCCGATACGCAGTATTTT
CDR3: CASSDSGGADTQYF

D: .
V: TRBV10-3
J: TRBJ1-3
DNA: TGTGCCATCAGTCCAAATTCTGGAAACACCATATATTTT
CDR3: CAISPNSGNTIYF

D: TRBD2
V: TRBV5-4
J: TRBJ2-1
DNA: TGTGCCAGCAGCTCTAGCGGGGGGTCCAACGAGCAGTTCTTC
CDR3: CASSSSGGSNEQFF

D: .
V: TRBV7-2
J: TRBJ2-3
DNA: TGTGCCAGCAGCTCGCAAGGGAGCCGGGAAGATACGCAGTATTTT
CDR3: CASSSQGSREDTQYF

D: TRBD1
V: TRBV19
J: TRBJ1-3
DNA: TGTGCCAGTAGTCGGCACCTTGGACAGGACACTGGAAACACCATATATTTT
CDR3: CASSRHLGQDTGNTIYF

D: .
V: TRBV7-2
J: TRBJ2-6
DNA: TGTGCCAGCAGCCCGTCTGGGGCCAACGTCCTGACTTTC
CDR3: CASSPSGANVLTF